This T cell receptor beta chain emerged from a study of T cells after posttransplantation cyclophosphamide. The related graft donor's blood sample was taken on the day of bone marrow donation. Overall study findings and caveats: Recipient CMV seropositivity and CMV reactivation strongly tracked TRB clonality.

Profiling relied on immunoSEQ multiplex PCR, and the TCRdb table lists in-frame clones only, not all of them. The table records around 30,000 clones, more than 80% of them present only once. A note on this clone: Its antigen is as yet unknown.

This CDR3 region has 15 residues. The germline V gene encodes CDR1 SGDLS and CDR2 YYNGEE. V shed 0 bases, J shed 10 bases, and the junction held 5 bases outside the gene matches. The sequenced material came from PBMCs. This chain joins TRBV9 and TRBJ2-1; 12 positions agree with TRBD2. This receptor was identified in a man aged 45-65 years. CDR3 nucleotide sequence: TGTGCCAGCAGCGTAGACGGGACTAGCGGGTTAGAGCAGTTCTTC. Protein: CASSVDGTSGLEQFF.